The 7 T cell receptor beta chains given below trace back to one sample, sequenced in a study of shared clonotypes between healthy human individuals. Assay: immunoSEQ multiplex PCR; the TCRdb copy retains only in-frame clones and omits some. Among fewer than 850,000 clones listed, 72% were seen once. The specimen was memory CD4+ T cells sorted from blood. Subset noted: CD45RA-negative fraction. These receptors were collected from a woman aged 25 to 39 in good health.

V and J are TRBV18 and TRBJ1-1; 8 nucleotides agree with TRBD1. Trimming cost V 1 base and J 0 bases; bases outside gene matches: 7. This CDR3 has 17 residues. Germline assignment: CDR1 KGHSH and CDR2 LQKENI. CDR3 sequence (DNA): TGTGCCAGCTCACCACTCATGCAGGGGGCAATGAACACTGAAGCTTTCTTT. The encoded protein is CASSPLMQGAMNTEAFF.

V is TRBV25-1 and J is TRBJ2-3; the match to TRBD1 covers 7 bases. The germline V gene encodes CDR1 MGHDK and CDR2 SYGVNS. The CDR3 sequence is 15 residues long. J lost 0 bases, V lost 7 bases, and 7 bases had no gene match. The CDR3 coding sequence is TGTGCCAGCAATGAGGGGGCGGCTAGCACAGATACGCAGTATTTT. Its translation is CASNEGAASTDTQYF.

V gene TRBV5-6 combines with J gene TRBJ1-3, with D unclear. The V and J ends lost 4 bases and 0 bases respectively, with 17 bases between them. Germline CDR1 is SGHDT and CDR2 is YYEEEE. The CDR3 has 17 amino acids. This CDR3 reads CASSLTGQTLSGNTIYF. The CDR3 coding sequence is TGTGCCAGCAGCCTGACGGGCCAGACTCTCTCTGGAAACACCATATATTTT.

This sequence joins TRBV7-2 and TRBJ2-7; 7 nucleotides agree with TRBD1. Per the germline V gene, CDR1 is SGHTA and CDR2 is FQGNSA. The CDR3 has 14 residues. The V and J ends lost 3 bases and 4 bases, in that order; junction bases with no gene match: 6. This chain's CDR3 is CASSFWDSGYEQYF. Written as DNA, the CDR3 is TGTGCCAGCAGCTTCTGGGACAGCGGTTACGAGCAGTACTTC.

The J gene is TRBJ2-5, the V gene TRBV10-3; 9 bases are a match to TRBD2. The CDR3 has 16 residues. The V and J ends lost 4 bases and 4 bases, in that order; junction bases with no gene match: 10. Germline V gives CDR1 ENHRY, CDR2 SYGVKD. The CDR3 DNA sequence: TGTGCCATCAGTGGGGCCTTAGCGGGAGCGGGAGAGACCCAGTACTTC. Its translation is CAISGALAGAGETQYF.

The gene calls are TRBV7-2 and TRBJ1-1; tentative D call: TRBD1 (6 bases). The germline V gene encodes CDR1 SGHTA and CDR2 FQGNSA. The CDR3 is 16 amino acids. V shed 6 bases and J shed 0 bases, with 17 bases lying between them. This chain's CDR3 is CASSQQGSALNTEAFF. CDR3 in DNA: TGTGCCAGCAGTCAACAGGGAAGCGCATTGAACACTGAAGCTTTCTTT. Together with reference TRBV7-2 and TRBJ1-1, the CDR3 gives the full variable domain: GAGVSQSPSNKVTEKGKDVELRCDPISGHTALYWYRQSLGQGLEFLIYFQGNSAPDKSGLPSDRFSAERTGGSVSTLTIQRTQQEDSAVYLCASSQQGSALNTEAFFGQGTRLTVV.

The chain is built from TRBV6-5 and TRBJ2-5, with D possibly TRBD2 on 6 matching bases. From germline, CDR1 is MNHEY and CDR2 SVGAGI. The CDR3 is 15 amino acids. The V end was cut by 3 bases, the J end by 7 bases, with 18 bases between. The CDR3 nucleotides are TGTGCCAGCAGTTATTCGCGGGGCGAGATCGGGACCCAGTACTTC. Translation gives CASSYSRGEIGTQYF.